This T cell receptor beta chain was observed in a study of low-dose radiotherapy and immunotherapy resistance in tumors. The wider study: Ipilimumab 1 mg/kg every six weeks, together with nivolumab 240 mg every two weeks, was given intravenously to patients. For four cycles from cycle 1 day 1, patients took 300 mg oral aspirin daily.

With TRAV- and TRBV-specific primers, first-strand cDNA was made, covering the alpha and beta chains. The PCR that amplified TCRs ran for 20 cycles, relying on a constant-region primer and a V-primer adapter. A single record per CDR3 protein comes from TCRdb applying MiXCR to the reads. The sample lists tens of thousands of distinct CDR3 sequences, more than 20% occurring once. Stated time point: after trial treatment. Treatment specified: LDRT plus nivolumab, ipilimumab, low-dose cyclophosphamide and aspirin (RACIN trial). V was clipped by 6 bases and J by 4 bases, with 9 bases between them. This CDR3 has 11 residues. The germline gives CDR1 DFQATT, CDR2 SNEGSKA (reference sequence).

The rearrangement uses TRBV20-1 and TRBJ2-5; D gene ambiguous. The sequences come from PBMCs, collected after low-dose radiotherapy plus immunotherapy. This receptor was obtained from a female donor with ovarian cancer. CDR3 sequence (DNA): TGCAGTGCCAGTCAGCGAGAGACCCAGTACTTC. It translates to CSASQRETQYF.